The rows below give T cell receptor beta chains drawn from one sample of a study of cytomegalovirus exposure and HLA in healthy donors. TCRdb's table, derived via immunoSEQ multiplex PCR, lists solely in-frame clones and lacks some. The sample lists approximately 150,000 clones, about 77% occurring once. The sequencing sample was made of PBMCs. These TCRs come from a male donor in good health and CMV-seropositive. Each CDR3 is given with its conserved first and last residue. D genes are given only for firm matches. For some rows the clone size is stated as once, few or many, or as a class when expanded; others skip it.

CDR3aa: CASSVATYEQYF
CDR3nt: TGTGCCAGCAGCGTAGCTACCTACGAGCAGTACTTC
j_gene: TRBJ2-7
abundance: .
v_gene: TRBV9
d_gene: .

CDR3aa: CASSSRRGGYGYTF
CDR3nt: TGTGCCAGCAGTTCCCGGAGGGGCGGCTATGGCTACACCTTC
j_gene: TRBJ1-2
abundance: few
v_gene: TRBV6-6
d_gene: .

CDR3aa: CASQSEAVGQRRKLSYTQYF
CDR3nt: TGTGCCAGCCAGTCTGAAGCCGTGGGACAACGCAGAAAATTATCGTATACGCAGTATTTT
j_gene: TRBJ2-3
abundance: .
v_gene: TRBV5-5
d_gene: .

CDR3aa: CAWSVGQGALPLHF
CDR3nt: TGTGCCTGGAGTGTGGGGCAGGGGGCCCTACCCCTCCACTTT
j_gene: TRBJ1-6
abundance: .
v_gene: TRBV30
d_gene: TRBD1

CDR3aa: CASSMYSSGNTIYF
CDR3nt: TGTGCCAGTAGTATGTACAGTTCTGGAAACACCATATATTTT
j_gene: TRBJ1-3
abundance: .
v_gene: TRBV19
d_gene: .

CDR3aa: CASSPGRLYEQYF
CDR3nt: TGTGCCAGCAGCCCCGGGAGGTTGTACGAGCAGTACTTC
j_gene: TRBJ2-7
abundance: .
v_gene: TRBV11-2
d_gene: TRBD2

CDR3aa: CASSSGGAYNEQFF
CDR3nt: TGCGCCAGCAGTAGCGGGGGGGCCTACAATGAGCAGTTCTTC
j_gene: TRBJ2-1
abundance: .
v_gene: TRBV10-1
d_gene: TRBD2

CDR3aa: CASSHRGTDTQYF
CDR3nt: TGTGCCAGCAGCCACCGGGGTACAGATACGCAGTATTTT
j_gene: TRBJ2-3
abundance: .
v_gene: TRBV7-6
d_gene: .

CDR3aa: CASSVGEAANEKLFF
CDR3nt: TGCGCCAGCAGCGTAGGGGAGGCGGCTAATGAAAAACTGTTTTTT
j_gene: TRBJ1-4
abundance: few
v_gene: TRBV4-3
d_gene: .

CDR3aa: CASSEAVGTGHSNQPQHF
CDR3nt: TGTGCCAGCAGTGAAGCGGTTGGGACAGGTCATAGCAATCAGCCCCAGCATTTT
j_gene: TRBJ1-5
abundance: .
v_gene: TRBV6-1
d_gene: TRBD1

CDR3aa: CASSLGASGNQPQHF
CDR3nt: TGCGCCAGCAGCTTGGGGGCGTCCGGCAATCAGCCCCAGCATTTT
j_gene: TRBJ1-5
abundance: .
v_gene: TRBV5-1
d_gene: .

CDR3aa: CASSLLPRAGNSPLHF
CDR3nt: TGTGCCAGCAGCTTACTTCCCAGGGCCGGTAATTCACCCCTCCACTTT
j_gene: TRBJ1-6
abundance: .
v_gene: TRBV11-2
d_gene: .

CDR3aa: CASSRAEGGYGYTF
CDR3nt: TGTGCCAGCAGCCGTGCTGAGGGAGGCTATGGCTACACCTTC
j_gene: TRBJ1-2
abundance: .
v_gene: TRBV6-5
d_gene: .

CDR3aa: CASSSVLGSGAYNEQFF
CDR3nt: TGTGCCAGCAGCTCCGTCCTTGGCAGCGGGGCCTACAATGAGCAGTTCTTC
j_gene: TRBJ2-1
abundance: .
v_gene: TRBV7-8
d_gene: TRBD2

CDR3aa: CASSQEQGGNEKLFF
CDR3nt: TGCGCCAGCAGCCAAGAGCAGGGAGGTAATGAAAAACTGTTTTTT
j_gene: TRBJ1-4
abundance: few
v_gene: TRBV4-1
d_gene: .

CDR3aa: CASSQELAVCEQFF
CDR3nt: TGTGCCAGCAGCCAAGAGCTAGCAGTTTGCGAGCAGTTCTTC
j_gene: TRBJ2-1
abundance: .
v_gene: TRBV14
d_gene: .

CDR3aa: CASSQKQGIRSTEAFF
CDR3nt: TGTGCCAGTAGTCAAAAACAGGGGATTAGGAGTACTGAAGCTTTCTTT
j_gene: TRBJ1-1
abundance: once
v_gene: TRBV19
d_gene: TRBD1

CDR3aa: CASSYTEYRDYNEQFF
CDR3nt: TGTGCCAGCAGTTACACCGAATACAGAGACTACAATGAGCAGTTCTTC
j_gene: TRBJ2-1
abundance: .
v_gene: TRBV6-5
d_gene: .

CDR3aa: CASSHGTGDVEQFF
CDR3nt: TGTGCCAGCAGCCACGGGACAGGGGACGTTGAGCAGTTCTTC
j_gene: TRBJ2-1
abundance: once
v_gene: TRBV2
d_gene: TRBD1

CDR3aa: CASSQYGTGAYNEQFF
CDR3nt: TGCGCCAGCAGCCAATACGGGACAGGGGCCTACAATGAGCAGTTCTTC
j_gene: TRBJ2-1
abundance: .
v_gene: TRBV4-1
d_gene: TRBD1

CDR3aa: CASSDPTGLATNEKLFF
CDR3nt: TGCGCCAGCAGTGACCCGACAGGGTTGGCAACTAATGAAAAACTGTTTTTT
j_gene: TRBJ1-4
abundance: .
v_gene: TRBV10-2
d_gene: TRBD1

CDR3aa: CASSQEARETQYF
CDR3nt: TGTGCCAGCAGCCAAGAGGCTCGAGAGACCCAGTACTTC
j_gene: TRBJ2-5
abundance: .
v_gene: TRBV4-2
d_gene: .

CDR3aa: CASSLEGGSPNSPLHF
CDR3nt: TGTGCCAGCAGCTTAGAGGGGGGGTCCCCGAATTCACCCCTCCACTTT
j_gene: TRBJ1-6
abundance: .
v_gene: TRBV7-9
d_gene: .

CDR3aa: CASSQDLGGDSPLHF
CDR3nt: TGTGCCAGCAGCCAAGATCTTGGGGGCGATTCACCCCTCCACTTT
j_gene: TRBJ1-6
abundance: once
v_gene: TRBV4-2
d_gene: .

CDR3aa: CASSFAGTGNTEAFF
CDR3nt: TGTGCCAGCAGTTTCGCCGGGACAGGGAACACTGAAGCTTTCTTT
j_gene: TRBJ1-1
abundance: .
v_gene: TRBV6-5
d_gene: TRBD1

CDR3aa: CAYRDSYEQYF
CDR3nt: TGTGCCTACCGGGACTCCTACGAGCAGTACTTC
j_gene: TRBJ2-7
abundance: .
v_gene: TRBV30
d_gene: .

CDR3aa: CASSLGGGSNQPQHF
CDR3nt: TGTGCCAGCAGCTTAGGGGGCGGTAGCAATCAGCCCCAGCATTTT
j_gene: TRBJ1-5
abundance: few
v_gene: TRBV5-4
d_gene: TRBD1

CDR3aa: CASSWGLAGTYEQYF
CDR3nt: TGTGCCAGCAGCTGGGGACTAGCGGGGACTTACGAGCAGTACTTC
j_gene: TRBJ2-7
abundance: .
v_gene: TRBV7-2
d_gene: TRBD2

CDR3aa: CASSRTALNTEAFF
CDR3nt: TGTGCCAGCAGCCGGACAGCGCTAAACACTGAAGCTTTCTTT
j_gene: TRBJ1-1
abundance: .
v_gene: TRBV11-1
d_gene: .

CDR3aa: CASSIGGSSPLHF
CDR3nt: TGTGCCAGCAGCATCGGGGGTAGTTCACCCCTCCACTTT
j_gene: TRBJ1-6
abundance: .
v_gene: TRBV9
d_gene: .

CDR3aa: CASMGQGAYNEQFF
CDR3nt: TGTGCCAGCATGGGACAGGGGGCCTACAATGAGCAGTTCTTC
j_gene: TRBJ2-1
abundance: .
v_gene: TRBV6-5
d_gene: TRBD1

CDR3aa: CASSVAAGSGYTF
CDR3nt: TGTGCCAGCAGCGTAGCGGCGGGGTCCGGCTACACCTTC
j_gene: TRBJ1-2
abundance: .
v_gene: TRBV9
d_gene: .

CDR3aa: CASSQPGQVPEQYF
CDR3nt: TGTGCCAGCAGCCAACCGGGACAGGTCCCCGAGCAGTACTTC
j_gene: TRBJ2-7
abundance: few
v_gene: TRBV4-2
d_gene: TRBD1